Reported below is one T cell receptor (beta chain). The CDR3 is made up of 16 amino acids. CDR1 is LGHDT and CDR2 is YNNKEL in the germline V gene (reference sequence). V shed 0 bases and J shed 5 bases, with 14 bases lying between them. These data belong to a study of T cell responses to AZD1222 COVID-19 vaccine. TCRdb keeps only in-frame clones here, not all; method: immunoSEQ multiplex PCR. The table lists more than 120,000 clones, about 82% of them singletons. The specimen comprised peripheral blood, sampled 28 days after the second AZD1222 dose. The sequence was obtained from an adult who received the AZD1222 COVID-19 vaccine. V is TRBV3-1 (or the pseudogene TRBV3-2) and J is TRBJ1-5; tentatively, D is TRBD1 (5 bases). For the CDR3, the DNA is TGTGCCAGCAGCCAAGATCCGGCAGGGTACTATCAGCCCCAGCATTTT. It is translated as CASSQDPAGYYQPQHF.